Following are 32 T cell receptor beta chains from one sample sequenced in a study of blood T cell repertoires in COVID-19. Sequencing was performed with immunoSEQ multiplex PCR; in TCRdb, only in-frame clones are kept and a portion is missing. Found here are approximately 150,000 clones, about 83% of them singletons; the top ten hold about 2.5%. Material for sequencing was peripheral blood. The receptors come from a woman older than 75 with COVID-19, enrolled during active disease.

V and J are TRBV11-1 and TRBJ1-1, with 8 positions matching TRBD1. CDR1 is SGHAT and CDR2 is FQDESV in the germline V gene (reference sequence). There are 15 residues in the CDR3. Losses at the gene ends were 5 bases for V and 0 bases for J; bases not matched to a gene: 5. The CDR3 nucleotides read TGTGCCAGCAGCCCCGGACAGGGAATGAACACTGAAGCTTTCTTT. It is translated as CASSPGQGMNTEAFF.

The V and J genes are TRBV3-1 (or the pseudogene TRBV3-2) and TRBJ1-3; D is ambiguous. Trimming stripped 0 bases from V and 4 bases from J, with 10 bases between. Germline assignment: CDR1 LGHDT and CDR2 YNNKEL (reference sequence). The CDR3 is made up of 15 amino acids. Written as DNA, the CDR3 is TGTGCCAGCAGCCAAGAGGCACCGGGGGGAAACACCATATATTTT. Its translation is CASSQEAPGGNTIYF.

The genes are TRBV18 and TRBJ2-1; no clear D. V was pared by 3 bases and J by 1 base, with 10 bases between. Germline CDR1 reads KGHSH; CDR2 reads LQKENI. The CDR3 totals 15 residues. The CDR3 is CASSPSEMSYNEQFF. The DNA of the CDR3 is TGTGCCAGCTCACCGTCTGAGATGTCCTACAATGAGCAGTTCTTC.

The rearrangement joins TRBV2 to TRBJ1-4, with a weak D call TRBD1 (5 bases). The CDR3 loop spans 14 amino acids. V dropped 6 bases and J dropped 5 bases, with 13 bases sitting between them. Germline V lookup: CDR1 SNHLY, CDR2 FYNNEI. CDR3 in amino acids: CASRTNRGNEKLFF. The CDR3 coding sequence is TGTGCCAGCAGAACCAACCGGGGGAATGAAAAACTGTTTTTT.

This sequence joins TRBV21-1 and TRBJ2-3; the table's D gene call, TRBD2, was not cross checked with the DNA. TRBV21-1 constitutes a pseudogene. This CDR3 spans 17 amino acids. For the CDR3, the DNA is TGTGCCAGCAGCGAGAGGACTAGCGGGACTAACACAGATACGCAGTATTTT. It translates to CASSERTSGTNTDTQYF.

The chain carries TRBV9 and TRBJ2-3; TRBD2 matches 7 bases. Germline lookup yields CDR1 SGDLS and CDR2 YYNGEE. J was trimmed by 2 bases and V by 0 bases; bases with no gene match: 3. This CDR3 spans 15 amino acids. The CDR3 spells CASSVGAGPTDTQYF. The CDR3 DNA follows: TGTGCCAGCAGCGTAGGAGCGGGACCCACAGATACGCAGTATTTT.

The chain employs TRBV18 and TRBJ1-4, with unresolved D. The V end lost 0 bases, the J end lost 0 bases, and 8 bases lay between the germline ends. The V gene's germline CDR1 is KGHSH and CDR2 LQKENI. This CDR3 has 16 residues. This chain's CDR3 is CASSPPTDTTNEKLFF. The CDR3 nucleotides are TGTGCCAGCTCACCACCCACAGACACAACTAATGAAAAACTGTTTTTT.

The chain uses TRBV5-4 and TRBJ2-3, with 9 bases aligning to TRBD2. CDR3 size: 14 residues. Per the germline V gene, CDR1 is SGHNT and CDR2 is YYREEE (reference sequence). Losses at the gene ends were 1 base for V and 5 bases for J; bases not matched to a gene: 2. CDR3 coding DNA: TGTGCCAGCAGCTTGTTACTAGCGGGAGATACGCAGTATTTT. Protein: CASSLLLAGDTQYF.

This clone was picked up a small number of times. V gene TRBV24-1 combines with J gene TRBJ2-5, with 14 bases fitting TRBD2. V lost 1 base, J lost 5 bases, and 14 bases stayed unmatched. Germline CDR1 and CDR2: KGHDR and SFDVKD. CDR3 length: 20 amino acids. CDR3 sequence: CATSDFQGTSGRSRGETQYF. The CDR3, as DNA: TGTGCCACCAGTGATTTCCAAGGGACTAGCGGGAGATCGAGGGGGGAGACCCAGTACTTC.

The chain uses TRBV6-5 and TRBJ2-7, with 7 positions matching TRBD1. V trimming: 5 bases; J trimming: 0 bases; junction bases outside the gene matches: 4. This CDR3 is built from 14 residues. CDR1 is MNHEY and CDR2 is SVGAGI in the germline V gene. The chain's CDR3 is CASSNRGNSYEQYF. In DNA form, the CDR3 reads TGTGCCAGCAGTAACAGGGGTAACTCCTACGAGCAGTACTTC.

The CDR3 loop is CASSSRGEGEKLFF. The CDR3 DNA sequence: TGTGCCAGTAGTAGCAGGGGAGAGGGTGAAAAACTGTTTTTT. The chain carries TRBV19 and TRBJ1-4; D is perhaps TRBD1 (6 bases). The V end lost 4 bases, the J end lost 7 bases, and 13 bases lay between the germline ends. This CDR3 region has 14 residues. CDR1 is LNHDA, CDR2 SQIVND, per germline (reference sequence).

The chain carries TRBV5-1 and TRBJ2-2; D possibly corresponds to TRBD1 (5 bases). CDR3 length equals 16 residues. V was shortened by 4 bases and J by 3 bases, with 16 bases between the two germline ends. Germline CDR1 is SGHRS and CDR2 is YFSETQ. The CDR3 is CASSGQEATDTGELFF. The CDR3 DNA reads TGCGCCAGCAGCGGACAAGAAGCTACAGACACCGGGGAGCTGTTTTTT.

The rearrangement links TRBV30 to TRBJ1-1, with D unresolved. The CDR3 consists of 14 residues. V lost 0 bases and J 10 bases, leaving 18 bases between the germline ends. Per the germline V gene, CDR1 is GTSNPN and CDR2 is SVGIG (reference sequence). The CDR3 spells CAWSVPGTLHRAFF. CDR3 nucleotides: TGTGCCTGGAGTGTTCCAGGAACCCTTCACCGAGCTTTCTTT. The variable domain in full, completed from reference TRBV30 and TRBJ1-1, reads SQTIHQWPATLVQPVGSPLSLECTVEGTSNPNLYWYRQAAGRGLQLLFYSVGIGQISSEVPQNLSASRPQDRQFILSSKKLLLSDSGFYLCAWSVPGTLHRAFFGQGTRLTVV.

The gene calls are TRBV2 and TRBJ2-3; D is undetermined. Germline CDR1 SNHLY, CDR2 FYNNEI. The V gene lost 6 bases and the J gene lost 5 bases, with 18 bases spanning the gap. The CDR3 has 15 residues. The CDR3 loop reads CASRGFPPSGDTQYF. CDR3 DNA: TGTGCCAGCAGGGGCTTCCCACCCTCCGGAGATACGCAGTATTTT.

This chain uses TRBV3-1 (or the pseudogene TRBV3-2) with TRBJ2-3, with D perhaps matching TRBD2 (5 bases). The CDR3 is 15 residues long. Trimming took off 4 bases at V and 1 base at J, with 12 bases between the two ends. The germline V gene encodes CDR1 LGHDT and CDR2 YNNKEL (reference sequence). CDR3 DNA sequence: TGTGCCAGCAGCCCCTTATTTAGCGGCACAGATACGCAGTATTTT. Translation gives CASSPLFSGTDTQYF.

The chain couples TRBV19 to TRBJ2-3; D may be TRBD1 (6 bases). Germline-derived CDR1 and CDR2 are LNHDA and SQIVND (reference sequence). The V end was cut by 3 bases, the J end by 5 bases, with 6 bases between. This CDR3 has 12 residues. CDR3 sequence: CASSIRGDTQYF. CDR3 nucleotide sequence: TGTGCCAGTAGTATCAGGGGAGATACGCAGTATTTT.

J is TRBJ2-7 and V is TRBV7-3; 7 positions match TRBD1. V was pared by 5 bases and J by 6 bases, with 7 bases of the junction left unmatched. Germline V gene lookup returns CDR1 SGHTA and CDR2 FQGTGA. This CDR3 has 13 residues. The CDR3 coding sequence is TGTGCCAGCAGCACGGCAGGGGGTGGCGAGCAGTACTTC. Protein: CASSTAGGGEQYF.

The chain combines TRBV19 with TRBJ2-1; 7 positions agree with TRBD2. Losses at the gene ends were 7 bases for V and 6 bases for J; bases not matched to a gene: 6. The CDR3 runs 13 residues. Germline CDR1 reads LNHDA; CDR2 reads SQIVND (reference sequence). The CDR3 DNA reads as TGTGCCAGTATGTCGGGAGGACCCAATGAGCAGTTCTTC. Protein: CASMSGGPNEQFF.

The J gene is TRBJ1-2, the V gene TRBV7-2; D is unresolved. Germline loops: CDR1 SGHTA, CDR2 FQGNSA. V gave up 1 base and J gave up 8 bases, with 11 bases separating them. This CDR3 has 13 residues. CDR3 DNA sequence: TGTGCCAGCAGCTTAGTATTCTTCGGGGGCTACACCTTC. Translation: CASSLVFFGGYTF.

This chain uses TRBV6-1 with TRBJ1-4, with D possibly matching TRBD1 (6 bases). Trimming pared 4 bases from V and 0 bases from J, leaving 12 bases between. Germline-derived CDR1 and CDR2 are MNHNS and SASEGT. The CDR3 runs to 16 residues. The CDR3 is CASSVNRAATNEKLFF. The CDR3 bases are TGTGCCAGCAGTGTAAACAGGGCCGCAACTAATGAAAAACTGTTTTTT.

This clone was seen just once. The CDR3 nucleotides are TGTGCCAGTAGCCTAACAGCTCAGCCCCAGCATTTT. Translated: CASSLTAQPQHF. The rearrangement links TRBV19 to TRBJ1-5, with no clear D. Germline lookup yields CDR1 LNHDA and CDR2 SQIVND (reference sequence). This CDR3 is built from 12 residues. V was shortened by 6 bases and J by 6 bases, with 9 bases between the two germline ends.

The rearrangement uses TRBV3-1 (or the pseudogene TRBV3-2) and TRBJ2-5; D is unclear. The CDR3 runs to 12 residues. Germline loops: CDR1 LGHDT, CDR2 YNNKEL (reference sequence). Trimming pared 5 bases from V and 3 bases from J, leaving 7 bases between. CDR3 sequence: CASSGAEETQYF. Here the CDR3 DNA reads TGTGCCAGCAGCGGAGCTGAAGAGACCCAGTACTTC.

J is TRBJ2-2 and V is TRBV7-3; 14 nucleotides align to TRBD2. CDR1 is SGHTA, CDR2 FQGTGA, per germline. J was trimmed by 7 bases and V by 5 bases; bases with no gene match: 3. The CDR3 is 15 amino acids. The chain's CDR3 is CASSQGLAGVGELFF. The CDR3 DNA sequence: TGTGCCAGCAGCCAGGGACTAGCGGGAGTCGGGGAGCTGTTTTTT.

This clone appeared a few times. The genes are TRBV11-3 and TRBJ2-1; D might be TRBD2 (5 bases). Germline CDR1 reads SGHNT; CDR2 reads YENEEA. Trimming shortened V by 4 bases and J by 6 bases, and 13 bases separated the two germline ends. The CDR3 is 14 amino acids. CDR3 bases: TGTGCCAGCAGCTGGGGTCTCGAGGGCAATGAGCAGTTCTTC. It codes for CASSWGLEGNEQFF.

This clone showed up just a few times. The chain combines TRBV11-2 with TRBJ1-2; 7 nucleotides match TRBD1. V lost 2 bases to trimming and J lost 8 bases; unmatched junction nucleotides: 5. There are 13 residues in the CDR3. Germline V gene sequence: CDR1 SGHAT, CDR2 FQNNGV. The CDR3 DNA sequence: TGTGCCAGCAGCTTAACAGGGGCATCGGGCTACACCTTC. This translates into CASSLTGASGYTF. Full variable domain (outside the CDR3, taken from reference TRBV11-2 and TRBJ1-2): EAGVAQSPRYKIIEKRQSVAFWCNPISGHATLYWYQQILGQGPKLLIQFQNNGVVDDSQLPKDRFSAERLKGVDSTLKIQPAKLEDSAVYLCASSLTGASGYTFGSGTRLTVV.

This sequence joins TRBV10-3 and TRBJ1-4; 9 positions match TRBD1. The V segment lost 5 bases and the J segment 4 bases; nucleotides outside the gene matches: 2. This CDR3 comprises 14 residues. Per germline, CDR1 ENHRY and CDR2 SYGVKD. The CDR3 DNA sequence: TGTGCCATCAGTCCGGGACAGGGTAATGAAAAACTGTTTTTT. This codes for CAISPGQGNEKLFF.

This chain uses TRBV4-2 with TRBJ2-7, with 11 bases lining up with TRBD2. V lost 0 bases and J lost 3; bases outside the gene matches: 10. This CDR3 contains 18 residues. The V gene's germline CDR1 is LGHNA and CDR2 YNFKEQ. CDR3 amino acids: CASSQDRASGGFFYEQYF. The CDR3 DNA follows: TGTGCCAGCAGCCAAGATCGGGCTAGCGGGGGGTTTTTCTACGAGCAGTACTTC.

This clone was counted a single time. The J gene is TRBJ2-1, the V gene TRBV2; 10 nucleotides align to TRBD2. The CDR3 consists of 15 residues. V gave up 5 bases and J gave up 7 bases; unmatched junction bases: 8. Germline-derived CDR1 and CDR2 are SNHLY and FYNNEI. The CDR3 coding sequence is TGTGCCAGCAGTTGGCTACGGACTAGCGGAAATGAGCAGTTCTTC. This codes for CASSWLRTSGNEQFF.

The CDR3: CATSDAGETQYF. CDR3 bases: TGTGCCACCAGTGATGCCGGAGAGACCCAGTACTTC. The chain joins TRBV24-1 to TRBJ2-5; D unresolved. Deletions cut 3 bases from V and 4 bases from J, with 5 bases between. Germline CDR1 KGHDR, CDR2 SFDVKD. This CDR3 comprises 12 residues.

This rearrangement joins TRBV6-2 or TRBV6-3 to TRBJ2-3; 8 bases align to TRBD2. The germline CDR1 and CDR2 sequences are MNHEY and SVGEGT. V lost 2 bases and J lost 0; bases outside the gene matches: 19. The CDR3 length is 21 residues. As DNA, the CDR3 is TGTGCCAGCAGTTACGTTCGAAGGGTGGTTAGCGGGAAACCTAGCACAGATACGCAGTATTTT. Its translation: CASSYVRRVVSGKPSTDTQYF.

The CDR3 reads CASSLVGLAGGPSNTQYF. DNA for the CDR3: TGCGCCAGCAGCTTGGTGGGACTAGCGGGAGGGCCATCAAATACGCAGTATTTT. This chain links TRBV5-1 with TRBJ2-3; 16 nucleotides agree with TRBD2. The CDR3 runs to 18 residues. J lost 7 bases, V lost 0 bases, and 8 bases had no gene match. Germline lookup yields CDR1 SGHRS and CDR2 YFSETQ.

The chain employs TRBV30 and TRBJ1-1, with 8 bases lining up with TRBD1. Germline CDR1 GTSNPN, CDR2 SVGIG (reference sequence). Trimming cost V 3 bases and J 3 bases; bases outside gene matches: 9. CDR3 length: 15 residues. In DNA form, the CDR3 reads TGTGCCTGGAGCGGTACAGGGGGATATCACACTGAAGCTTTCTTT. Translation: CAWSGTGGYHTEAFF.